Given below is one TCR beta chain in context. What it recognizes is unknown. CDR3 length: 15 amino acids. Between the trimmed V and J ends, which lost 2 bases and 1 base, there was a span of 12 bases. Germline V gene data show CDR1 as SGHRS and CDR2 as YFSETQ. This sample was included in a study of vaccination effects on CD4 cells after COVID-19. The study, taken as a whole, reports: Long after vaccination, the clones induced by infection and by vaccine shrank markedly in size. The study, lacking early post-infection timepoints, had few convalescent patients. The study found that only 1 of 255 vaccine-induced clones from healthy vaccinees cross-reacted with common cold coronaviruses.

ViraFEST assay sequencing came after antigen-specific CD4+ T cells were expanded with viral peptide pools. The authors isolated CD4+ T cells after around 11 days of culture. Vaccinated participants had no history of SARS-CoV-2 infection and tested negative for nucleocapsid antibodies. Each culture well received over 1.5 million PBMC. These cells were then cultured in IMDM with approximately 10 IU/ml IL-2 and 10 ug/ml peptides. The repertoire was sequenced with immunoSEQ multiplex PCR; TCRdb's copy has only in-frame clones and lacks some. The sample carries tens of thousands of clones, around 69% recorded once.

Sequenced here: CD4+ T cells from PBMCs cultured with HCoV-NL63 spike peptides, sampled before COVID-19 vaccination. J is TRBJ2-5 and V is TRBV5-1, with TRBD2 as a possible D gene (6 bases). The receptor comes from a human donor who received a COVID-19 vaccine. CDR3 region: CASSFLPGGQETQYF. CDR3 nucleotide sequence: TGCGCCAGCAGCTTCCTACCCGGGGGCCAAGAGACCCAGTACTTC.